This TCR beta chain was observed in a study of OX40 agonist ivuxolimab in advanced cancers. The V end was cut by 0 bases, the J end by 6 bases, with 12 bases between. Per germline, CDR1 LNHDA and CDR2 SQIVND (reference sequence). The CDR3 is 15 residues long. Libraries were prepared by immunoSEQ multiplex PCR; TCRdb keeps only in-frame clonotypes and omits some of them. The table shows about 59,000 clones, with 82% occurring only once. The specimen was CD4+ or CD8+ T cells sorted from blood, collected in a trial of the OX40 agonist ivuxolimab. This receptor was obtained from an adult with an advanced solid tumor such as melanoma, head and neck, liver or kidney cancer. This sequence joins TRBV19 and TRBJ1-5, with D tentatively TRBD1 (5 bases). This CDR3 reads CASSIDLGGGQPQHF. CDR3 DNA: TGTGCCAGTAGTATAGATCTCGGGGGTGGTCAGCCCCAGCATTTT.